This T cell receptor (beta chain) was sequenced in a study of cytomegalovirus exposure and HLA in healthy donors. Produced via immunoSEQ multiplex PCR; TCRdb's table is partial and in-frame only. Of about 120,000 clones detected, around 85% appear once; the ten largest clones hold approximately 2%. Trimming took off 2 bases at V and 5 bases at J, with 9 bases between the two ends. The CDR3 length is 13 residues. From germline, CDR1 is LNHDA and CDR2 SQIVND (reference sequence). The material sequenced was PBMCs. The TCR originated in a woman aged 30 to 39 in good health and CMV-seronegative. The chain recombines TRBV19 with TRBJ2-5; the D gene is possibly TRBD2 (6 bases). The CDR3 DNA is TGTGCCAGTAGTATAAGGGGAGGTGAGACCCAGTACTTC. Translation: CASSIRGGETQYF.